The 16 T cell receptor beta chains below all came from one sample that was sequenced in a study of CD8 T cells in Susac syndrome. Random hexamers primed reverse transcription of about 0.45 to 1 ug RNA. TCRdb passed the immunoSEQ multiplex PCR reads through MiXCR, listing each CDR3 protein once. The table includes tens of thousands of distinct CDR3 sequences, approximately 95% detected once. The sequencing sample was made of CD8+ T cells from PBMCs. The receptors here all came from a human donor with Susac syndrome.

This CDR3 is CASSRGSNEQFF. The CDR3 DNA follows: TGTGCCAGCAGCCGCGGCTCTAATGAGCAGTTCTTC. The chain carries TRBV3-1 and TRBJ2-1, with D uncertain. There are 12 residues in the CDR3. CDR1 and CDR2 from the germline V gene are LGHDT and YNNKEL (reference sequence). V was shortened by 4 bases and J by 7 bases, with 8 bases between the two germline ends.

The CDR3 sequence: CASIWAGGDNEQFF. The CDR3 DNA follows: TGTGCCAGCATCTGGGCAGGGGGGGACAATGAGCAGTTCTTC. The chain uses TRBV6-2 or TRBV6-3 and TRBJ2-1; D possibly matches TRBD1 or TRBD2 (7 bases each). CDR1 MNHEY and CDR2 SVGEGT come from the germline V gene. There are 14 residues in the CDR3. The V gene lost 7 bases and the J gene lost 5 bases, with 15 bases spanning the gap.

This chain connects TRBV11-2 to TRBJ2-5, with D hard to call. Per germline, CDR1 SGHAT and CDR2 FQNNGV. V was clipped by 1 base and J by 3 bases, with 15 bases between them. The CDR3 has 16 amino acids. CDR3 in amino acids: CASSLGATLREETQYF. The DNA of the CDR3 is TGTGCCAGCAGCTTAGGCGCGACCTTGAGAGAAGAGACCCAGTACTTC.

The chain couples TRBV20-1 to TRBJ2-7; possible D gene TRBD1, 7 bases. Trimming cost V 7 bases and J 7 bases, with 14 bases left between them. Germline values: CDR1 DFQATT, CDR2 SNEGSKA (reference sequence). The length of the CDR3 is 11 residues. CDR3 loop: CSVPGGREQYF. In DNA form, the CDR3 reads TGCAGTGTGCCAGGGGGGAGAGAGCAGTACTTC.

This chain joins TRBV4-1 and TRBJ1-5; D gene ambiguous. The CDR3 length is 16 residues. Germline V gene lookup returns CDR1 MGHRA and CDR2 YSYEKL. Trimming pared 0 bases from V and 0 bases from J, leaving 9 bases between. DNA for the CDR3: TGCGCCAGCAGCCAAGATGGGTCCTATAGCAATCAGCCCCAGCATTTT. This sequence encodes CASSQDGSYSNQPQHF.

The V and J genes are TRBV29-1 and TRBJ2-5; D is unresolved. Germline lookup yields CDR1 SQVTM and CDR2 ANQGSEA. The CDR3 is 11 residues long. V shed 4 bases and J shed 3 bases, with 6 bases lying between them. The CDR3 DNA sequence: TGCAGCGTTGGACCGGAAGAGACCCAGTACTTC. Translated, it gives CSVGPEETQYF.

The V and J genes are TRBV6-6 and TRBJ2-1; 10 bases agree with TRBD2. Looked up from germline, CDR1 is MNHNY and CDR2 is SVGAGI (reference sequence). The CDR3 covers 15 residues. The V gene end was trimmed by 2 bases and the J gene end by 8 bases; junction bases not matched to a gene: 6. CDR3 sequence: CASSYISGRADEQFF. The CDR3 region has the DNA TGTGCCAGCAGTTACATAAGCGGGAGGGCCGATGAGCAGTTCTTC.

The rearrangement joins TRBV29-1 to TRBJ2-7, with a possible D match to TRBD2 (5 bases). The CDR3 totals 13 residues. Germline loops: CDR1 SQVTM, CDR2 ANQGSEA. V lost 1 base, J lost 1 base, and 8 bases lay in between. CDR3 loop: CSVEAEESYEQYF. CDR3 nucleotides: TGCAGCGTTGAAGCGGAGGAATCCTACGAGCAGTACTTC.

A few counts support this clonotype. The chain employs TRBV29-1 and TRBJ2-1, with 9 bases matching TRBD2. The ends lost 8 bases at V and 9 bases at J; junction bases unmatched: 11. The V gene's germline CDR1 is SQVTM and CDR2 ANQGSEA. The CDR3 runs 13 residues. CDR3 DNA sequence: TGCAGCTCTGGAGTAGCGGGAGAAGGTGAGCAGTTCTTC. It is translated as CSSGVAGEGEQFF.

The gene calls are TRBV15 and TRBJ2-2, with no clear D. Trimming took off 5 bases at V and 7 bases at J, with 8 bases between the two ends. Germline V gene data show CDR1 as LNHNV and CDR2 as YYDKDF (reference sequence). The CDR3 consists of 12 residues. CDR3 DNA sequence: TGTGCCACCAGCGACGGACGCGGGGAGCTGTTTTTT. This encodes CATSDGRGELFF. Combining the CDR3 with reference TRBV15 and TRBJ2-2 gives the whole variable domain DAMVIQNPRYQVTQFGKPVTLSCSQTLNHNVMYWYQQKSSQAPKLLFHYYDKDFNNEADTPDNFQSRRPNTSFCFLDIRSPGLGDTAMYLCATSDGRGELFFGEGSRLTVL.

The rearrangement uses TRBV4-1 and TRBJ2-7; no definite D call. The V and J ends lost 3 bases and 5 bases respectively, with 2 bases between them. CDR1 is MGHRA and CDR2 is YSYEKL in the germline V gene. The CDR3 extends over 10 amino acids. Here the CDR3 reads CASSHNEQYF. In DNA, the CDR3 is TGCGCCAGCAGCCACAACGAGCAGTACTTC.

The CDR3 DNA reads as TGTGCCAGCAGCCCCGACAGGGCCCCCGTAGAGACCCAGTACTTC. It is translated as CASSPDRAPVETQYF. This chain uses TRBV28 with TRBJ2-5; TRBD1 matches 7 bases. The V gene end was trimmed by 6 bases and the J gene end by 4 bases; junction bases not matched to a gene: 11. The CDR3 covers 15 residues. Germline V gene lookup returns CDR1 MDHEN and CDR2 SYDVKM. Combining the CDR3 with reference TRBV28 and TRBJ2-5 gives the whole variable domain DVKVTQSSRYLVKRTGEKVFLECVQDMDHENMFWYRQDPGLGLRLIYFSYDVKMKEKGDIPEGYSVSREKKERFSLILESASTNQTSMYLCASSPDRAPVETQYFGPGTRLLVL.

The genes are TRBV11-2 and TRBJ2-7; D remains unclear. Looked up from germline, CDR1 is SGHAT and CDR2 is FQNNGV. V was pared by 1 base and J by 0 bases, with 13 bases between. The CDR3 consists of 16 residues. CDR3 bases: TGTGCCAGCAGCTTAGGAACCGGCCTCGTCTCCTACGAGCAGTACTTC. Its protein product is CASSLGTGLVSYEQYF.

The table lists this clonotype with a count of one. The CDR3: CSARDPHYNEQFF. CDR3 nucleotides: TGCAGTGCTAGAGATCCGCACTACAATGAGCAGTTCTTC. The chain couples TRBV20-1 to TRBJ2-1; D remains ambiguous. The CDR3 spans 13 residues. The germline gives CDR1 DFQATT, CDR2 SNEGSKA (reference sequence). V lost 0 bases, J lost 3 bases, and 6 bases lay in between.

The genes are TRBV3-1 and TRBJ2-1; TRBD2 matches 8 bases. CDR1 is LGHDT, CDR2 YNNKEL, per germline (reference sequence). The CDR3 length is 16 residues. V gave up 0 bases and J gave up 6 bases; unmatched junction bases: 7. CDR3 sequence reads: CASSQERAGAVNEQFF. For the CDR3, the DNA is TGTGCCAGCAGCCAAGAAAGAGCGGGAGCAGTCAATGAGCAGTTCTTC.

The gene calls are TRBV4-1 and TRBJ2-1, with 7 nucleotides matching TRBD1. CDR1 is MGHRA, CDR2 YSYEKL, per germline. The J segment lost 4 bases and the V segment lost 2 bases, leaving 5 bases of the junction unmatched. The CDR3 length is 15 residues. The CDR3 DNA follows: TGCGCCAGCAGCCAAATGCCGGGACAGTACAATGAGCAGTTCTTC. It yields the protein CASSQMPGQYNEQFF.